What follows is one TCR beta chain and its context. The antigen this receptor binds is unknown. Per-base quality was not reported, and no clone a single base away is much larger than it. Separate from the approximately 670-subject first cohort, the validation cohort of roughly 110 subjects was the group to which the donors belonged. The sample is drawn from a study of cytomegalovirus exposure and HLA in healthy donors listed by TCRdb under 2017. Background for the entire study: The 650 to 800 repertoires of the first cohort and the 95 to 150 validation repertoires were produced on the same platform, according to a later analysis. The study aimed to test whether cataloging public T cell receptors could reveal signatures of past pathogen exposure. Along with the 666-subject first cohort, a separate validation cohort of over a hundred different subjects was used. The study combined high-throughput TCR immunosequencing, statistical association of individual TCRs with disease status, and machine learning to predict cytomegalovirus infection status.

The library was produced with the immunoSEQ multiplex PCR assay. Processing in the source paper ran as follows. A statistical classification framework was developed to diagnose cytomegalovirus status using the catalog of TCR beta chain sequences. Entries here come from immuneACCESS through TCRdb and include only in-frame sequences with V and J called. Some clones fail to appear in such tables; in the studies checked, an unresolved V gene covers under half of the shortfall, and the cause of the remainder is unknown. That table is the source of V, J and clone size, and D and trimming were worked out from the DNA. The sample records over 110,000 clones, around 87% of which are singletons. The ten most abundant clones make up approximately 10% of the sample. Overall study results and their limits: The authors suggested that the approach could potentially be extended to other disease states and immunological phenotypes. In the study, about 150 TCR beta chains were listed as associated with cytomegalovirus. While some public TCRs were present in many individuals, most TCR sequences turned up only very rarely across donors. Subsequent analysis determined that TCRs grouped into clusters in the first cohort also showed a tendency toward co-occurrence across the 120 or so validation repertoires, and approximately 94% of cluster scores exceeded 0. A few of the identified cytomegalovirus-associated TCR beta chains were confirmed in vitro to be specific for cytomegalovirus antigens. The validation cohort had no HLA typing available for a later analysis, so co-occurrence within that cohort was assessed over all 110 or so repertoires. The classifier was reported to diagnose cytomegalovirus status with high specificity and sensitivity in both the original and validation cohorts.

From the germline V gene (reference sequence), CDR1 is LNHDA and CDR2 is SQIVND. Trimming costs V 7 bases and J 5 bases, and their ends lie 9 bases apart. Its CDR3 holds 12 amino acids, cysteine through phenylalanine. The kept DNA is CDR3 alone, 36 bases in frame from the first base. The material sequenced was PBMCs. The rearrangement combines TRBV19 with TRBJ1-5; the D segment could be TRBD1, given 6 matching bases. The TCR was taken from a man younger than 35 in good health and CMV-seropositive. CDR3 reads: CASTTGHQPQHF. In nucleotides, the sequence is TGTGCCAGTACTACAGGGCATCAGCCCCAGCATTTT. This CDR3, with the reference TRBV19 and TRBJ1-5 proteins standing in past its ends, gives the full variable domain DGGITQSPKYLFRKEGQNVTLSCEQNLNHDAMYWYRQDPGQGLRLIYYSQIVNDFQKGDIAEGYSVSREKKESFPLTVTSAQKNPTAFYLCASTTGHQPQHFGDGTRLSIL.